The entry below describes one TCR beta chain. Its antigen is unknown. These data belong to a study of CD8+ T cells in alopecia areata. Findings and caveats of the study: Scalp samples also contribute reads from the resident alphabeta T cells found in normal skin.

Obtained from alopecia areata patients were lesional scalp punch biopsies along with peripheral blood. The authors sorted CD4+ and CD8+ T cells from PBMCs. Following RNA extraction, reverse transcription yielded cDNA that acted as the sequencing template. Profiled with immunoSEQ multiplex PCR; TCRdb holds only in-frame clones, not every one. This table has 60,000 to 70,000 clones, 45% to 55% appearing once. This receptor was identified in a human donor with alopecia areata. Sequenced material: CD8+ T cells sorted from blood, taken at week 0.

The CDR3 here is CASSPQTRINYGYTF. The CDR3 DNA is TGTGCCAGCAGCCCACAGACACGTATCAACTATGGCTACACCTTC. The V and J genes are TRBV27 and TRBJ1-2; D ambiguous. The CDR3 is made up of 15 amino acids. The germline gives CDR1 MNHEY, CDR2 SMNVEV (reference sequence). V was trimmed by 6 bases and J by 2 bases, leaving 16 bases between them.